This record looks at one T cell receptor beta chain sequence and its context. Its specificity is unknown. These data originate in a study of CD8 T cells in ankylosing spondylitis. Study results and limitations: Reported data indicate significant enrichment of disease-linked clones within matched ankylosing spondylitis synovial fluid. The study identified a TCR beta motif of several highly homologous variants that appeared characteristic of ankylosing spondylitis blood. A number of the motif variants had already been described in reactive arthritis synovial fluid and blood.

The V and J ends lost 3 bases and 7 bases respectively, with 10 bases between them. The CDR3 spans 12 residues. Germline V gene data show CDR1 as SGHKS and CDR2 as YYEKEE (reference sequence). One entry per CDR3 protein results from TCRdb running MiXCR on the 5' RACE reads. The table lists fewer than 400,000 distinct CDR3 sequences, 20% to 25% of them singletons. V gene TRBV5-5 combines with J gene TRBJ1-1; a possible D gene is TRBD1 (5 bases). The sequence came from a male donor with ankylosing spondylitis. The material sequenced was blood, either unsorted or a sorted T cell fraction (not recorded which). CDR3 coding DNA: TGTGCCAGCAGCTCTCGACAGCTTGAAGCTTTCTTT. Its protein is CASSSRQLEAFF.